These 17 T cell receptor beta chains came from one sample sequenced in a study of T cell changes during pregnancy in multiple sclerosis. TCRdb keeps only in-frame clones here, not all; method: immunoSEQ multiplex PCR. Among some 51,000 clones listed, 94% were seen once. Sequences were derived from CD4+ T cells from peripheral blood mononuclear cells, sampled in the first trimester of pregnancy. The receptors were gathered from a female donor with multiple sclerosis, enrolled in a pregnancy study.

V gene TRBV19 combines with J gene TRBJ1-2; D ambiguous. The germline gives CDR1 LNHDA, CDR2 SQIVND (reference sequence). The CDR3 covers 12 residues. V dropped 6 bases and J dropped 2 bases, with 7 bases sitting between them. The CDR3 loop reads CASSILNYGYTF. The CDR3, as DNA: TGTGCCAGTAGCATTCTAAACTATGGCTACACCTTC.

The V call is TRBV25-1, the J call TRBJ2-2, with D possibly TRBD2 on 7 matching bases. V was clipped by 4 bases and J by 7 bases, with 25 bases between them. The CDR3 covers 18 residues. Per germline, CDR1 MGHDK and CDR2 SYGVNS. The CDR3 loop is CASSGSERGGREGGELFF. In DNA form, the CDR3 reads TGTGCCAGCAGTGGATCGGAGAGGGGGGGCCGAGAAGGCGGGGAGCTGTTTTTT.

The CDR3 bases are TGTGCCAGCAGTAAAACAGGATCCTACGAGCAGTACTTC. It translates to CASSKTGSYEQYF. The rearrangement links TRBV27 to TRBJ2-7; TRBD1 is a possible D gene (5 bases). Per the germline V gene, CDR1 is MNHEY and CDR2 is SMNVEV (reference sequence). CDR3 length: 13 amino acids. V dropped 5 bases and J dropped 1 base, with 9 bases sitting between them.

This chain connects TRBV9 to TRBJ2-1, with D uncertain. This CDR3 spans 17 amino acids. The V end was cut by 0 bases, the J end by 0 bases, with 13 bases between. Germline V CDR1 and CDR2: SGDLS, YYNGEE. CDR3 nucleotide sequence: TGTGCCAGCAGCGTAGGGTCGAACCTCGGCTCCTACAATGAGCAGTTCTTC. As protein: CASSVGSNLGSYNEQFF.

The V call is TRBV5-4, the J call TRBJ1-2; D not certain. The CDR3 length is 12 residues. The germline CDR1 and CDR2 sequences are SGHNT and YYREEE (reference sequence). V lost 3 bases to trimming and J lost 7 bases, with 10 bases between them. The CDR3 region has the DNA TGTGCCAGCAGCTCGGAGCGCAGTGGCTACACCTTC. This sequence encodes CASSSERSGYTF. Full variable domain (remainder filled in from reference TRBV5-4 and TRBJ1-2): ETGVTQSPTHLIKTRGQQVTLRCSSQSGHNTVSWYQQALGQGPQFIFQYYREEENGRGNFPPRFSGLQFPNYSSELNVNALELDDSALYLCASSSERSGYTFGSGTRLTVV.

This chain links TRBV5-1 with TRBJ2-7, with a weak D call TRBD2 (7 bases). Germline V CDR1 and CDR2: SGHRS, YFSETQ. Trimming took off 4 bases at V and 2 bases at J, with 19 bases between the two ends. This CDR3 is built from 16 residues. CDR3 protein: CASSAERGALTYEQYF. CDR3 sequence (DNA): TGCGCCAGCAGCGCGGAACGGGGGGCGCTAACCTACGAGCAGTACTTC.

The CDR3 nucleotides read TGTGCCAGTCGCGGACTAGCGGGGACCTACAATGAGCAGTTCTTC. This sequence encodes CASRGLAGTYNEQFF. This chain uses TRBV19 with TRBJ2-1; 12 bases fit TRBD2. Unmatched junction bases numbered 4, after V lost 8 bases and J lost 2 bases. This CDR3 has 15 amino acids. CDR1 LNHDA and CDR2 SQIVND come from the germline V gene (reference sequence).

This rearrangement joins TRBV7-3 to TRBJ2-3, with D perhaps matching TRBD2 (6 bases). Germline-derived CDR1 and CDR2 are SGHTA and FQGTGA. The CDR3 totals 14 residues. Trimming removed 10 bases from V and 0 bases from J, with 14 bases in between. Here the CDR3 reads CATTVAGSTDTQYF. The CDR3 coding sequence is TGTGCCACCACCGTTGCGGGAAGCACAGATACGCAGTATTTT.

The CDR3 sequence: CASSFSDSAFSYNSPLHF. CDR3 coding DNA: TGTGCCAGCAGCTTTTCGGACAGCGCCTTCTCCTATAATTCACCCCTCCACTTT. The chain employs TRBV5-6 and TRBJ1-6; D might be TRBD1 (6 bases). The V end lost 2 bases, the J end lost 0 bases, and 15 bases lay between the germline ends. CDR1 and CDR2 from the germline V gene are SGHDT and YYEEEE. This CDR3 spans 18 amino acids.

V is TRBV6-5 and J is TRBJ2-7; the match to TRBD2 covers 10 bases. After removal of 2 bases from V and 2 bases from J, the junction contained 6 bases not matched to a gene. Germline V CDR1 and CDR2: MNHEY, SVGAGI. This CDR3 comprises 16 residues. The CDR3 here is CASSYASGLAPYEQYF. The CDR3 DNA is TGTGCCAGCAGTTACGCCTCGGGACTAGCGCCCTACGAGCAGTACTTC.

V usage is TRBV5-1 and J usage is TRBJ2-5, with D perhaps TRBD1 (7 bases). V was clipped by 0 bases and J by 2 bases, with 17 bases between them. Germline lookup yields CDR1 SGHRS and CDR2 YFSETQ. This CDR3 comprises 17 residues. Here the CDR3 reads CASSLGRGASVQETQYF. CDR3 coding DNA: TGCGCCAGCAGCTTGGGCAGGGGGGCATCCGTACAAGAGACCCAGTACTTC.

In this sample, this clone turned up once. V gene TRBV27 combines with J gene TRBJ2-7; tentative D call: TRBD2 (6 bases). V was pared by 2 bases and J by 2 bases, with 13 bases between. Germline CDR1 and CDR2: MNHEY and SMNVEV (reference sequence). The CDR3 is 15 residues long. CDR3 sequence (DNA): TGTGCCAGCAGTTTAACCGCGGGGTCCACCTACGAGCAGTACTTC. As protein: CASSLTAGSTYEQYF.

This clone was observed once. The chain joins TRBV7-3 to TRBJ2-5; D is ambiguous. The V end was cut by 1 base, the J end by 5 bases, with 8 bases between. CDR1 SGHTA and CDR2 FQGTGA come from the germline V gene. The CDR3 spans 13 residues. The CDR3 protein is CASSLNSRETQYF. The DNA of the CDR3 is TGTGCCAGCAGCTTAAACTCGCGGGAGACCCAGTACTTC.

The V and J genes are TRBV7-8 and TRBJ2-7, with D perhaps TRBD2 (5 bases). The V and J ends lost 0 bases and 0 bases respectively, with 9 bases between them. This CDR3 has 15 residues. Germline CDR1 is SGHVS and CDR2 is FQNEAQ. CDR3 DNA: TGTGCCAGCAGCTTAGCGCGGACTGGCTCCTACGAGCAGTACTTC. Protein product: CASSLARTGSYEQYF. The whole variable domain, filled in from reference TRBV7-8 and TRBJ2-7, reads GAGVSQSPRYKVAKRGQDVALRCDPISGHVSLFWYQQALGQGPEFLTYFQNEAQLDKSGLPSDRFFAERPEGSVSTLKIQRTQQEDSAVYLCASSLARTGSYEQYFGPGTRLTVT.

J is TRBJ2-6 and V is TRBV11-1, with 8 bases matching TRBD1. CDR3 length equals 16 residues. CDR1 and CDR2 (germline): SGHAT, FQDESV (reference sequence). The J segment lost 0 bases and the V segment lost 5 bases, leaving 3 bases of the junction unmatched. CDR3 coding DNA: TGTGCCAGCAGCGGACAGGGTCTCTCTGGGGCCAACGTCCTGACTTTC. The encoded protein is CASSGQGLSGANVLTF.

J is TRBJ2-5 and V is TRBV5-5, with 10 bases aligning to TRBD1. Per germline, CDR1 SGHKS and CDR2 YYEKEE (reference sequence). V was pared by 1 base and J by 8 bases, with 8 bases of the junction left unmatched. The CDR3 length is 15 residues. CDR3 DNA sequence: TGTGCCAGCAGCTTGCGCACGACAGGGGGCGATACCCAGTACTTC. Its translation is CASSLRTTGGDTQYF. Full variable domain (rest looked up from reference TRBV5-5 and TRBJ2-5): DAGVTQSPTHLIKTRGQQVTLRCSPISGHKSVSWYQQVLGQGPQFIFQYYEKEERGRGNFPDRFSARQFPNYSSELNVNALLLGDSALYLCASSLRTTGGDTQYFGPGTRLLVL.

The V gene is TRBV4-1, the J gene TRBJ2-1, with 8 nucleotides matching TRBD1. Germline values: CDR1 MGHRA, CDR2 YSYEKL. The CDR3 length is 15 residues. Germline trimming cut 2 bases from V and 4 bases from J; bases unmatched to any gene: 4. The CDR3 sequence is CASSQPDRDYNEQFF. The CDR3 DNA follows: TGCGCCAGCAGCCAACCGGACAGGGATTACAATGAGCAGTTCTTC.